The 28 T cell receptor beta chains in this list originate from one sample, sequenced in a study of blood T cell repertoires in COVID-19. The assay was immunoSEQ multiplex PCR, and TCRdb's table has in-frame clones only and misses some. The sample has roughly 100,000 clones; 75% to 85% are singletons. Source material: peripheral blood. The receptors stem from a man aged 55 to 70 with acute or convalescent COVID-19.

CDR3 region: CATSEDRGYQPQHF. Here the CDR3 DNA reads TGTGCCACCAGCGAAGACAGGGGATATCAGCCCCAGCATTTT. V and J are TRBV15 and TRBJ1-5; 8 bases match TRBD1. The CDR3 loop spans 14 amino acids. The germline V gene encodes CDR1 LNHNV and CDR2 YYDKDF (reference sequence). V lost 5 bases and J lost 5; bases outside the gene matches: 5.

The chain combines TRBV3-1 (or the pseudogene TRBV3-2) with TRBJ2-1; D perhaps matches TRBD2 (7 bases). Germline assignment: CDR1 LGHDT and CDR2 YNNKEL (reference sequence). This CDR3 is built from 14 residues. With 2 bases removed from V and 6 bases from J, the gap between germline ends came to 11 bases. The CDR3 is CASSQRGASNEQFF. Written as DNA, the CDR3 is TGTGCCAGCAGCCAACGGGGGGCGAGCAATGAGCAGTTCTTC.

The chain has TRBV6-5 and TRBJ1-1, with 7 bases fitting TRBD1. V shed 2 bases, J shed 11 bases, and the junction held 5 bases outside the gene matches. CDR3 length: 12 amino acids. Germline values: CDR1 MNHEY, CDR2 SVGAGI. The CDR3 nucleotides read TGTGCCAGCAGTTACCCAGGGGGACGGGCTTTCTTT. This encodes CASSYPGGRAFF.

The V call is TRBV5-1, the J call TRBJ2-3; TRBD1 agrees at 7 bases. The CDR3 sequence is 15 residues long. V was clipped by 4 bases and J by 0 bases; unmatched bases: 5. From germline, CDR1 is SGHRS and CDR2 YFSETQ. CDR3 region: CASSVTGQSTDTQYF. The CDR3 DNA is TGCGCCAGCAGCGTGACAGGGCAAAGCACAGATACGCAGTATTTT.

V is TRBV11-2 and J is TRBJ1-2; tentative D call: TRBD1 (5 bases). This CDR3 region has 12 residues. Trimming stripped 3 bases from V and 8 bases from J, with 10 bases between. CDR1 is SGHAT, CDR2 FQNNGV, per germline. CDR3 amino acids: CASSFQGSGYTF. The CDR3 DNA reads as TGTGCCAGCAGCTTTCAGGGAAGCGGCTACACCTTC.

CDR3 region: CASSQVDRLNTEAFF. The CDR3 DNA is TGTGCCAGCAGCCAAGTGGACAGGCTGAACACTGAAGCTTTCTTT. This chain links TRBV4-2 with TRBJ1-1, with 7 bases fitting TRBD1. The CDR3 spans 15 residues. CDR1 and CDR2 from the germline V gene are LGHNA and YNFKEQ. V shed 1 base and J 0 bases; nucleotides not matched to a gene: 2.

The V and J genes are TRBV28 and TRBJ1-6, with 8 bases fitting TRBD1. The CDR3 is made up of 15 amino acids. V lost 3 bases and J lost 10; bases outside the gene matches: 8. Germline lookup yields CDR1 MDHEN and CDR2 SYDVKM. CDR3 amino acids: CASSFSDRGVSPLHF. CDR3 in DNA: TGTGCCAGCAGTTTTTCAGACAGGGGTGTATCACCCCTCCACTTT.

The rearrangement joins TRBV5-5 to TRBJ2-2; D is perhaps TRBD1 (5 bases). The CDR3 extends over 15 amino acids. V was trimmed by 0 bases and J by 6 bases, leaving 12 bases between them. CDR1 SGHKS and CDR2 YYEKEE come from the germline V gene (reference sequence). The CDR3: CASSLGTHFPGELFF. The CDR3 region has the DNA TGTGCCAGCAGCTTGGGGACACATTTTCCCGGGGAGCTGTTTTTT.

This chain joins TRBV7-8 and TRBJ1-4; D ambiguous. There are 15 residues in the CDR3. V shed 2 bases and J shed 1 base, with 8 bases lying between them. Germline values: CDR1 SGHVS, CDR2 FQNEAQ. The CDR3 spells CASSLRFVTNEKLFF. DNA for the CDR3: TGTGCCAGCAGCTTACGTTTCGTAACTAATGAAAAACTGTTTTTT.

V gene TRBV7-2 combines with J gene TRBJ1-4, with D possibly matching TRBD1 (5 bases). The length of the CDR3 is 15 residues. CDR1 SGHTA and CDR2 FQGNSA come from the germline V gene. The V and J ends lost 1 base and 5 bases respectively, with 11 bases between them. The CDR3 is CASSLGLDRNEKLFF. The CDR3 DNA sequence: TGTGCCAGCAGCTTAGGTCTCGACAGAAATGAAAAACTGTTTTTT.

This chain connects TRBV18 to TRBJ2-2; D possibly corresponds to TRBD1 (5 bases). Trimming left V 5 bases short and J 5 bases short, with 12 bases between. In germline, CDR1 is KGHSH, CDR2 LQKENI. The CDR3 runs to 14 residues. The CDR3 is CASSSQGGTGELFF. The CDR3 bases are TGTGCCAGCTCATCCCAGGGTGGGACCGGGGAGCTGTTTTTT.

This clone has a handful of counts. The J gene is TRBJ1-1, the V gene TRBV10-3; maybe TRBD1 (6 bases). This CDR3 contains 14 residues. Germline V gene data show CDR1 as ENHRY and CDR2 as SYGVKD. Trimming removed 6 bases from V and 4 bases from J, with 15 bases in between. The CDR3 region has the DNA TGTGCCATCAGATCCGGGACAAGCGGCACTGAAGCTTTCTTT. Amino acids: CAIRSGTSGTEAFF.

This chain links TRBV27 with TRBJ2-1, with 11 bases that match TRBD2. CDR3 length: 17 amino acids. The V segment lost 3 bases and the J segment 6 bases; nucleotides outside the gene matches: 10. Per germline, CDR1 MNHEY and CDR2 SMNVEV (reference sequence). CDR3 sequence reads: CASSFSSLAGGFNEQFF. The CDR3 DNA is TGTGCCAGCAGTTTTTCATCTCTAGCGGGAGGTTTCAATGAGCAGTTCTTC.

The chain has TRBV9 and TRBJ2-3; D is perhaps TRBD2 (5 bases). CDR1 and CDR2 from the germline V gene are SGDLS and YYNGEE. The CDR3 contains 15 residues. The V end was cut by 1 base, the J end by 3 bases, with 12 bases between. The DNA of the CDR3 is TGTGCCAGCAGCGTAAGTAGGCTAGCAACAGATACGCAGTATTTT. Amino acids: CASSVSRLATDTQYF.

V gene TRBV30 combines with J gene TRBJ2-3; a weak D match, TRBD2 (6 bases). The CDR3 extends over 14 amino acids. Germline-derived CDR1 and CDR2 are GTSNPN and SVGIG (reference sequence). V lost 5 bases to trimming and J lost 3 bases, with 15 bases between them. In nucleotides, the CDR3 is TGTGCCTGGGGATGGGGGGTTTCGACAGATACGCAGTATTTT. It codes for CAWGWGVSTDTQYF.

This rearrangement joins TRBV30 to TRBJ1-5, with D tentatively TRBD1 (5 bases). Trimming cost V 0 bases and J 3 bases, with 9 bases left between them. In germline, CDR1 is GTSNPN, CDR2 SVGIG (reference sequence). This CDR3 comprises 14 residues. CDR3 in amino acids: CAWSVTGDNQPQHF. As DNA, the CDR3 is TGTGCCTGGAGTGTCACAGGAGACAATCAGCCCCAGCATTTT.

This chain links TRBV19 with TRBJ2-6; 7 bases map to TRBD1. Germline CDR1 is LNHDA and CDR2 is SQIVND (reference sequence). V trimming: 6 bases; J trimming: 2 bases; junction bases outside the gene matches: 4. CDR3 length equals 15 residues. The CDR3 reads CASSNRGAGANVLTF. Here the CDR3 DNA reads TGTGCCAGTAGCAACAGGGGAGCTGGGGCCAACGTCCTGACTTTC.

The chain couples TRBV29-1 to TRBJ2-3; D perhaps matches TRBD2 (5 bases). Trimming removed 7 bases at V and 4 bases at J, with 15 bases between. Germline-derived CDR1 and CDR2 are SQVTM and ANQGSEA. CDR3 size: 13 residues. The CDR3 reads CSGRSFGADTQYF. The CDR3 bases are TGCAGCGGACGGTCGTTCGGGGCAGATACGCAGTATTTT.

There are a few counts of this clone. The chain couples TRBV10-3 to TRBJ2-6; no clear D gene. The CDR3 sequence is 15 residues long. The ends were cut back, 2 bases at V and 0 bases at J, with 5 bases in the middle. Germline assignment: CDR1 ENHRY and CDR2 SYGVKD. CDR3: CAISEKSSGANVLTF. CDR3 in DNA: TGTGCCATCAGTGAGAAGAGCTCTGGGGCCAACGTCCTGACTTTC.

This clone showed up just once. V usage is TRBV9 and J usage is TRBJ1-6; 10 bases align to TRBD1. The CDR3 consists of 19 residues. Germline trimming cut 0 bases from V and 1 base from J; bases unmatched to any gene: 7. CDR1 SGDLS and CDR2 YYNGEE come from the germline V gene. The CDR3 nucleotides read TGTGCCAGCAGCGTAGGGGGACAGGGGTCAGGATCCTATAATTCACCCCTCCACTTT. It encodes CASSVGGQGSGSYNSPLHF. Supplemented by reference TRBV9 and TRBJ1-6, the full variable domain reads DSGVTQTPKHLITATGQRVTLRCSPRSGDLSVYWYQQSLDQGLQFLIQYYNGEERAKGNILERFSAQQFPDLHSELNLSSLELGDSALYFCASSVGGQGSGSYNSPLHFGNGTRLTVT.

The CDR3 coding sequence is TGTGCCAGCAGCGTACTGGGGGGTCAGGAGACCCAGTACTTC. This sequence encodes CASSVLGGQETQYF. The chain recombines TRBV9 with TRBJ2-5, with a possible D match to TRBD2 (6 bases). In germline, CDR1 is SGDLS, CDR2 YYNGEE. V lost 1 base, J lost 5 bases, and 12 bases lay in between. The length of the CDR3 is 14 residues.

The chain employs TRBV29-1 and TRBJ2-7, with 11 bases that match TRBD2. CDR3 length: 15 amino acids. J lost 0 bases, V lost 6 bases, and 7 bases had no gene match. CDR1 SQVTM and CDR2 ANQGSEA come from the germline V gene. CDR3 sequence reads: CSVLGLAASSYEQYF. For the CDR3, the DNA is TGCAGCGTCTTGGGACTAGCGGCAAGCTCCTACGAGCAGTACTTC.

As to this clone: Other nucleotide sequences from this sample produce the same CDR3. The chain combines TRBV15 with TRBJ1-5; no firm D call. V was trimmed by 1 base and J by 0 bases, leaving 4 bases between them. This CDR3 is 14 amino acids long. Germline V lookup: CDR1 LNHNV, CDR2 YYDKDF (reference sequence). CDR3 DNA sequence: TGTGCCACCAGCAGAGGAGGTAGCAATCAGCCCCAGCATTTT. Protein: CATSRGGSNQPQHF.

The CDR3 sequence is CASSQQGGNTEAFF. DNA of the CDR3: TGTGCCAGCAGCCAACAGGGCGGTAACACTGAAGCTTTCTTT. V gene TRBV6-2 or TRBV6-3 combines with J gene TRBJ1-1, with TRBD1 as a possible D gene (6 bases). Germline lookup yields CDR1 MNHEY and CDR2 SVGEGT. V lost 6 bases and J lost 2, with 13 bases in between. The CDR3 length is 14 residues.

V and J are TRBV5-6 and TRBJ1-1; tentative D call: TRBD1 (6 bases). Germline V gene sequence: CDR1 SGHDT, CDR2 YYEEEE. CDR3 length: 16 residues. V lost 2 bases, J lost 1 base, and 15 bases lay in between. The CDR3 DNA reads as TGTGCCAGCAGCTTTCGCAGCAACAGGGAGAACACTGAAGCTTTCTTT. Residues: CASSFRSNRENTEAFF.

This chain uses TRBV6-5 with TRBJ1-5; D perhaps matches TRBD1 (6 bases). Germline V gene sequence: CDR1 MNHEY, CDR2 SVGAGI. Trimming pared 8 bases from V and 4 bases from J, leaving 15 bases between. The CDR3 length is 14 residues. The CDR3: CASRGVRGNQPQHF. As DNA, the CDR3 is TGTGCCAGCCGGGGGGTGAGGGGGAATCAGCCCCAGCATTTT.

This clone appeared once. The chain couples TRBV21-1 to TRBJ2-7; TRBD1, as called in the table, went unchecked against the DNA. TRBV21-1 is labeled a pseudogene. This CDR3 is 10 amino acids long. CDR3 DNA: TGTGCCAGCACCTGGTGGGGGCCCCCCTTC. This translates into CASTWWGPPF.

The chain is built from TRBV7-3 and TRBJ1-5; D gene ambiguous. Trimming pared 5 bases from V and 4 bases from J, leaving 9 bases between. Germline values: CDR1 SGHTA, CDR2 FQGTGA. The CDR3 covers 13 residues. The CDR3 spells CASSPSGNQPQHF. The DNA for the CDR3 is TGTGCCAGCAGCCCCTCCGGGAATCAGCCCCAGCATTTT. Filled out from reference TRBV7-3 and TRBJ1-5, the complete variable domain reads GAGVSQTPSNKVTEKGKYVELRCDPISGHTALYWYRQSLGQGPEFLIYFQGTGAADDSGLPNDRFFAVRPEGSVSTLKIQRTERGDSAVYLCASSPSGNQPQHFGDGTRLSIL.